Following are 4 T cell receptor beta chains from one sample sequenced in a study of T cells in Graves' hyperthyroidism and ophthalmopathy. Researchers amplified the TCR beta CDR3 regions from RNA transcripts. HTBI primers were the set used in a first-round RT-PCR of the TCR CDR3. In TCRdb, the multiplex PCR reads were re-called with MiXCR into one record per CDR3 protein. The repertoire holds 530,000 or so distinct CDR3 sequences, with under 60% as singletons. Source material: peripheral blood or thyroid tissue (not recorded which). The source of these receptors is a woman between 18 and 30 years old with Graves' hyperthyroidism.

At least ten counts were recorded for this clonotype. The chain carries TRBV6-5 and TRBJ1-2; TRBD1 might be the D (6 bases). The V gene lost 5 bases and the J gene lost 3 bases, with 16 bases spanning the gap. The germline gives CDR1 MNHEY, CDR2 SVGAGI. The CDR3 runs to 15 residues. CDR3 coding DNA: TGTGCCAGCAGTCAATCACTCAGGGGAGACTATGGCTACACCTTC. Translated: CASSQSLRGDYGYTF.

V and J are TRBV6-5 and TRBJ2-7, with D perhaps matching TRBD2 (5 bases). The DNA end is more similar to TRBJ2-1, so the J call may be wrong. The CDR3 length is 14 residues. Germline CDR1 is MNHEY and CDR2 is SVGAGI. The CDR3 sequence is CASTPSRAGGEQFF. CDR3 DNA: TGTGCCAGCACCCCTAGCCGGGCCGGCGGTGAGCAGTTCTTC.

The genes are TRBV14 and TRBJ2-1; D call uncertain. This CDR3 is 16 amino acids long. Germline CDR1 SGHDN, CDR2 FVKESK. V was cut by 0 bases and J by 1 base, with 10 bases left in between. The CDR3 bases are TGTGCCAGCAGCCAAGATCGTCCTTTTTCCTACAATGAGCAGTTCTTC. Translated, it gives CASSQDRPFSYNEQFF. Full variable domain (outside the CDR3, taken from reference TRBV14 and TRBJ2-1): EAGVTQFPSHSVIEKGQTVTLRCDPISGHDNLYWYRRVMGKEIKFLLHFVKESKQDESGMPNNRFLAERTGGTYSTLKVQPAELEDSGVYFCASSQDRPFSYNEQFFGPGTRLTVL.

The J gene is TRBJ2-7, the V gene TRBV4-1, with TRBD2 as a possible D gene (5 bases). Deletions cut 4 bases from V and 1 base from J, with 11 bases between. Germline CDR1 reads MGHRA; CDR2 reads YSYEKL. The CDR3 is 14 amino acids. CDR3 sequence: CASSPTGKSYEQYF. CDR3 in DNA: TGCGCCAGCAGCCCCACCGGGAAATCCTACGAGCAGTACTTC.